Sequencing of this T cell receptor (beta chain) was carried out in a study of glioma-infiltrating T cells. Study-wide results and caveats: Tissue and blood shared very few CDR3 sequences.

TCR alpha and beta CDR3 regions were amplified from RNA using iRepertoire nested multiplex PCR. One-step reverse transcription and amplification started from roughly 100-400 ng of tissue mRNA or PBMC total RNA. TCRdb reprocessed the multiplex PCR reads via MiXCR and lists one record per CDR3 protein. The sample includes tens of thousands of distinct CDR3 sequences, 40% of them seen just once. CDR1 MNHNS and CDR2 SASEGT come from the germline V gene. The CDR3 has 15 amino acids. Germline trimming cut 5 bases from V and 7 bases from J; bases unmatched to any gene: 11. This clonotype has at least ten counts. As yet, its antigen is unknown.

Sequenced input: glioma tissue, nonneoplastic brain tissue, or PBMCs (not recorded which). V and J are TRBV6-1 and TRBJ2-1; 7 positions agree with TRBD1. The clonotype originates from a human donor with low-grade glioma or glioblastoma, undergoing nonglioma brain surgery, or in good health (not recorded which). In DNA, the CDR3 is TGTGCCAGCAGTCTACGAAGACAGGGTTGGAATGAGCAGTTCTTC. Translated, it gives CASSLRRQGWNEQFF.